This entry lists 28 T cell receptor beta chains sequenced from one sample in a study of human T cells and chemical hapten exposure. Via MiXCR, TCRdb re-called the RACE reads, giving one row per CDR3 protein. The sample lists fewer than 85,000 distinct CDR3 sequences, around 10% seen once, with roughly 1.6% in the top ten. Time point: patch test 2, 6 weeks after DPC sensitization. Treatment given: therapeutic diphenylcyclopropenone sensitization with weekly scalp DPC. Here the sequenced sample was whole blood, taken in connection with sensitization to the hapten diphenylcyclopropenone (DPC). These TCRs come from a man younger than 35 with alopecia areata. Some clones in this sample may be carry-over from other donors' samples.

This clonotype appeared a few times. The chain combines TRBV7-6 with TRBJ1-2; D not certain. Deletions cut 0 bases from V and 2 bases from J, with 13 bases between. There are 16 residues in the CDR3. CDR1 is SGHVS, CDR2 FNYEAQ, per germline. The DNA for the CDR3 is TGTGCCAGCAGCTTAGCGCCAACAGAGCTCAACTATGGCTACACCTTC. It encodes CASSLAPTELNYGYTF.

This clonotype was counted only a few times. The CDR3 region is CASSLVGSSTHEQFF. CDR3 nucleotides: TGTGCCAGCAGCTTAGTAGGGTCTAGCACCCATGAGCAGTTCTTC. The rearrangement joins TRBV7-9 to TRBJ2-1; maybe TRBD2 (5 bases). This CDR3 spans 15 amino acids. V was shortened by 1 base and J by 8 bases, with 15 bases between the two germline ends. CDR1 is SEHNR and CDR2 is FQNEAQ in the germline V gene (reference sequence).

Points on this clonotype: One base away lies a much larger clone, so this may be a sequencing read error. This chain connects TRBV20-1 to TRBJ2-1; 9 bases are shared with TRBD2. The CDR3 covers 15 residues. In germline, CDR1 is DFQATT, CDR2 SNEGSKA (reference sequence). J was trimmed by 10 bases and V by 0 bases; bases with no gene match: 10. CDR3 DNA: TGCAGTGCTAGAGATATGGCGGGGGGGCAGGGAGAGCAGTTCTTC. Its translation is CSARDMAGGQGEQFF.

This clonotype was detected many times. The V and J genes are TRBV7-9 and TRBJ1-1; the D is unclear. Trimming left V 5 bases short and J 9 bases short, with 13 bases between. CDR3 length: 12 amino acids. Per the germline V gene, CDR1 is SEHNR and CDR2 is FQNEAQ (reference sequence). The DNA for the CDR3 is TGTGCCAGCAGCGAACAGAGTGCCAAAGCTTTCTTT. Translated: CASSEQSAKAFF.

This clonotype was seen at least ten times. The chain carries TRBV20-1 and TRBJ1-6; D is unclear. Germline V lookup: CDR1 DFQATT, CDR2 SNEGSKA (reference sequence). With 0 bases removed from V and 10 bases from J, the gap between germline ends came to 10 bases. CDR3 size: 13 residues. The CDR3 bases are TGCAGTGCTAGAGATACGGGGTGGTCACCCCTCCACTTT. The encoded protein is CSARDTGWSPLHF.

This clonotype was counted at least ten times. The chain combines TRBV12-3 or TRBV12-4 with TRBJ2-7; the D call may be TRBD1 or TRBD2 (5 bases each). Trimming left V 5 bases short and J 2 bases short, with 10 bases between. The CDR3 contains 13 residues. The CDR3 here is CASSGTLAYEQYF. CDR3 sequence (DNA): TGTGCCAGCAGTGGGACGCTAGCCTACGAGCAGTACTTC.

The chain combines TRBV15 with TRBJ2-5; 7 nucleotides match TRBD2. CDR3 length: 16 amino acids. V lost 7 bases, J lost 4 bases, and 15 bases stayed unmatched. Per germline, CDR1 LNHNV and CDR2 YYDKDF (reference sequence). The CDR3: CATTLTSGTAGETQYF. CDR3 DNA sequence: TGTGCCACCACCCTCACCAGCGGGACGGCGGGAGAGACCCAGTACTTC.

There are a few counts of this clonotype. This rearrangement joins TRBV11-2 to TRBJ2-1; maybe TRBD1 (5 bases). Trimming removed 4 bases at V and 0 bases at J, with 16 bases between. Germline loops: CDR1 SGHAT, CDR2 FQNNGV. This CDR3 region has 17 residues. CDR3 in amino acids: CASSSVFGRDSYNEQFF. The CDR3 bases are TGTGCCAGCAGCTCGGTTTTTGGCAGGGACTCCTACAATGAGCAGTTCTTC.

This clonotype showed up many times. The chain combines TRBV11-2 with TRBJ2-2; TRBD1 is a possible D gene (6 bases). The ends were cut back, 5 bases at V and 5 bases at J, with 15 bases in the middle. The CDR3 spans 15 residues. The germline V gene encodes CDR1 SGHAT and CDR2 FQNNGV. The DNA for the CDR3 is TGTGCCAGCAGCGCAACGACAGGTCCAACCGGGGAGCTGTTTTTT. Its protein is CASSATTGPTGELFF.

This clonotype was counted between two and nine times. The chain recombines TRBV11-1 with TRBJ1-2, with D unresolved. Deletions cut 8 bases from V and 3 bases from J, with 16 bases between. Germline lookup yields CDR1 SGHAT and CDR2 FQDESV (reference sequence). The CDR3 contains 14 residues. The DNA of the CDR3 is TGTGCCAGCGGATTGGGCATCCTTTACTATGGCTACACCTTC. Protein sequence: CASGLGILYYGYTF.

The sample holds many counts of this clonotype. The gene calls are TRBV13 and TRBJ2-1; D not resolved. The V end was cut by 0 bases, the J end by 2 bases, with 2 bases between. The CDR3 spans 13 residues. Germline V gene data show CDR1 as PRHDT and CDR2 as FYEKMQ (reference sequence). CDR3 in amino acids: CASSLGPYNEQFF. CDR3 nucleotides: TGTGCCAGCAGCTTAGGCCCCTACAATGAGCAGTTCTTC.

This clonotype came up many times. This chain uses TRBV10-2 with TRBJ1-5; D call uncertain. The ends were cut back, 2 bases at V and 6 bases at J, with 8 bases in the middle. The CDR3 loop spans 13 amino acids. The germline gives CDR1 WSHSY, CDR2 SAAADI. CDR3 sequence: CASSEADLQPQHF. The CDR3 nucleotides read TGCGCCAGCAGTGAGGCAGACCTTCAGCCCCAGCATTTT.

This clonotype was observed a handful of times. The genes are TRBV4-3 and TRBJ1-1; no definite D call. The CDR3 contains 15 residues. Germline CDR1 LGHNA, CDR2 YSLEER. V was shortened by 0 bases and J by 4 bases, with 12 bases between the two germline ends. The DNA for the CDR3 is TGCGCCAGCAGCCAAGATACAAGAGGGATCACTGAAGCTTTCTTT. Its translation is CASSQDTRGITEAFF.

This clonotype was counted many times. The CDR3 reads CAISDFEGINSPLHF. In DNA, the CDR3 is TGTGCCATCAGTGATTTCGAGGGGATCAATTCACCCCTCCACTTT. This chain connects TRBV10-3 to TRBJ1-6; weak D call: TRBD1 (5 bases). Germline V gives CDR1 ENHRY, CDR2 SYGVKD. Trimming removed 3 bases from V and 7 bases from J, with 13 bases in between. This CDR3 is 15 amino acids long.

In its sample, this clonotype was seen a few times. The chain uses TRBV11-2 and TRBJ1-2; weak D call: TRBD1 (6 bases). The germline V and J ends were trimmed by 3 bases and 8 bases, with 13 bases remaining between them. Germline V gene sequence: CDR1 SGHAT, CDR2 FQNNGV. This CDR3 spans 13 amino acids. The CDR3 is CASSFEGGGGYTF. The DNA of the CDR3 is TGTGCCAGCAGCTTTGAGGGAGGGGGAGGCTACACCTTC.

This clonotype was detected many times. The chain carries TRBV4-3 and TRBJ2-5; 9 bases fit TRBD2. Germline V gene sequence: CDR1 LGHNA, CDR2 YSLEER. This CDR3 is built from 18 residues. V was clipped by 4 bases and J by 1 base; unmatched bases: 13. CDR3 amino acids: CASSRVRNSGGLQETQYF. CDR3 DNA: TGCGCCAGCAGCCGAGTGCGGAATAGCGGGGGCCTCCAAGAGACCCAGTACTTC.

At least ten counts were recorded for this clonotype. The chain combines TRBV7-8 with TRBJ2-7, with 7 bases identical to TRBD2. The germline CDR1 and CDR2 sequences are SGHVS and FQNEAQ. The trim removed 0 bases at V and 11 bases at J, leaving 10 bases unmatched. The length of the CDR3 is 14 residues. CDR3 coding DNA: TGTGCCAGCAGCTTAGCCCTCCGGGGGAGGGGTGAGTACTTC. Amino acids: CASSLALRGRGEYF.

This clonotype was detected many times. V is TRBV4-1 and J is TRBJ2-5, with D perhaps TRBD1 (6 bases). The CDR3 extends over 16 amino acids. V lost 5 bases, J lost 1 base, and 17 bases lay in between. Germline lookup yields CDR1 MGHRA and CDR2 YSYEKL. The CDR3 region is CASSAQGVGPQETQYF. CDR3 bases: TGCGCCAGCAGCGCACAGGGTGTAGGGCCCCAAGAGACCCAGTACTTC.

The chain joins TRBV4-1 to TRBJ1-4; D remains ambiguous. The V end was cut by 1 base, the J end by 5 bases, with 11 bases between. Germline V gene lookup returns CDR1 MGHRA and CDR2 YSYEKL. This CDR3 is 15 amino acids long. CDR3 nucleotide sequence: TGCGCCAGCAGCCAAGGCCAGCGTCCGAATGAAAAACTGTTTTTT. Amino acids: CASSQGQRPNEKLFF.

This clonotype was counted between two and nine times. J is TRBJ2-7 and V is TRBV11-3, with D unclear. This CDR3 contains 12 residues. Germline V gene data show CDR1 as SGHNT and CDR2 as YENEEA. The ends were cut back, 1 base at V and 5 bases at J, with 6 bases in the middle. CDR3 bases: TGTGCCAGCAGCTTAGTTGAAAACGAGCAGTACTTC. Translating it yields CASSLVENEQYF.

This clonotype has ten or more counts. This chain connects TRBV18 to TRBJ1-1, with TRBD1 as a possible D gene (5 bases). Trimming took 3 bases from V and 3 from J, leaving 8 bases between them. The CDR3 loop spans 13 amino acids. Germline V gene data show CDR1 as KGHSH and CDR2 as LQKENI. The CDR3 here is CASSPSGDTEAFF. The CDR3 bases are TGTGCCAGCTCACCCTCGGGGGACACTGAAGCTTTCTTT.

This clonotype has more than one count but fewer than ten. V is TRBV20-1 and J is TRBJ2-2, with TRBD2 matching over 15 bases. Looked up from germline, CDR1 is DFQATT and CDR2 is SNEGSKA (reference sequence). This CDR3 is 17 amino acids long. Germline trimming cut 3 bases from V and 0 bases from J; bases unmatched to any gene: 2. The CDR3 region has the DNA TGCAGTGCTAGGGGACTAGCGGGGGGCGCGAACACCGGGGAGCTGTTTTTT. Amino acids: CSARGLAGGANTGELFF.

The gene calls are TRBV29-1 and TRBJ2-2, with a possible D match to TRBD2 (6 bases). Trimming shortened V by 7 bases and J by 7 bases, and 13 bases separated the two germline ends. Per germline, CDR1 SQVTM and CDR2 ANQGSEA. The CDR3 runs to 12 residues. In DNA form, the CDR3 reads TGCAGCGCCGCCCGGGGGTACGGGGAGCTGTTTTTT. Amino acids: CSAARGYGELFF.

This clonotype was counted ten times or more. The rearrangement links TRBV27 to TRBJ2-1; 8 bases map to TRBD1. Trimming took 5 bases from V and 14 from J; bases not matched to a gene: 14. Germline assignment: CDR1 MNHEY and CDR2 SMNVEV (reference sequence). The CDR3 consists of 14 residues. In nucleotides, the CDR3 is TGTGCCAGCAGTCCCCAAGGACAGGGCTATAAGAAGTTCTTC. Translation: CASSPQGQGYKKFF.

V is TRBV6-5 and J is TRBJ2-4; 7 bases are shared with TRBD1. The CDR3 is 16 residues long. Germline CDR1 and CDR2: MNHEY and SVGAGI. V was clipped by 1 base and J by 3 bases; unmatched bases: 6. The CDR3 spells CASSYLGRGNKNIQYF. CDR3 coding DNA: TGTGCCAGCAGTTACTTGGGCAGGGGGAACAAAAACATTCAGTACTTC.

This clonotype was seen repeatedly, ten times or more. The chain carries TRBV20-1 and TRBJ1-1; D is possibly TRBD1 (5 bases). From germline, CDR1 is DFQATT and CDR2 SNEGSKA (reference sequence). Between the trimmed V and J ends, which lost 1 base and 4 bases, there was a span of 13 bases. The CDR3 extends over 14 amino acids. The CDR3 loop is CSARGAGPITEAFF. The CDR3 DNA reads TGCAGTGCTAGAGGCGCGGGGCCTATCACTGAAGCTTTCTTT.

This clonotype appeared a few times. The chain has TRBV10-1 and TRBJ2-3; D is perhaps TRBD1 (6 bases). Germline V gives CDR1 WNHNN, CDR2 SYGVQD (reference sequence). The CDR3 covers 14 residues. Trimming removed 3 bases at V and 5 bases at J, with 12 bases between. DNA for the CDR3: TGCGCCAGCAGTGATCCAGGGGCAGGAGATACGCAGTATTTT. It codes for CASSDPGAGDTQYF.

The chain joins TRBV28 to TRBJ1-5; D gene uncertain. Germline V CDR1 and CDR2: MDHEN, SYDVKM. The V end lost 5 bases, the J end lost 7 bases, and 21 bases lay between the germline ends. The CDR3 is made up of 16 amino acids. CDR3 bases: TGTGCCAGCAGTGCATGGAGGCAGCTCAAAGACCAGCCCCAGCATTTT. Translating gives CASSAWRQLKDQPQHF.